This entry lists 5 T cell receptor beta chains sequenced from one sample in a study of shared clonotypes between healthy human individuals (TCRdb year 2020). Libraries were built with the immunoSEQ multiplex PCR assay. TCRdb stores this immuneACCESS table with in-frame sequences only. Part of the clones is absent; in the studies checked, under half of the shortfall reflects unresolved V genes, and no reason is known for the rest. The table for this sample lists over 400,000 clones; roughly 80% of them were counted only once. Approximately 12% of the sample is taken by the ten largest. The sequenced sample was PBMCs. Source of these receptors: a middle-aged woman in good health. Some clones in this sample may be carry-over from other donors' samples.

With respect to this clone: Given a far larger clone just one base away, this is likely a sequencing read error. The chain employs TRBV2 and TRBJ1-2; 7 positions match TRBD1. V shed 8 bases, J shed 7 bases, and the junction held 7 bases outside the gene matches. The CDR3 length is 12 residues. Germline V gene lookup returns CDR1 SNHLY and CDR2 FYNNEI. Here the CDR3 DNA reads TGTGCCAGCGACAGGGAAGGCTGTGGCTACACCTTC. Residues: CASDREGCGYTF.

The chain is built from TRBV6-6 and TRBJ2-7; tentatively, D is TRBD2 (6 bases). The germline V gene has CDR1 MNHNY and CDR2 SVGAGI (reference sequence). The CDR3 consists of 12 residues. The CDR3 DNA is TGTGTATCGGGCGGGGTTACCTACGAGCAGTACTTC. As protein: CVSGGVTYEQYF.

Turning to this clone: This likely came from a read error, as a far larger clone is one base away. This sample includes further DNA sequences coding for the same CDR3. V usage is TRBV19 and J usage is TRBJ1-2; no clear D. CDR1 and CDR2 from the germline V gene are LNHDA and SQIVND (reference sequence). V was cut by 7 bases and J by 0 bases, with 15 bases left in between. This CDR3 contains 15 residues. The CDR3 reads CASTDPYRANYGYTF. The CDR3 DNA is TGTGCCAGTACCGATCCGTACAGAGCTAACTATGGCTACACCTTC.

This clone came up once. DNA of the CDR3: TGCAGCGTTACAGAGGACAGGGAGAGTACTTTCTTT. Translation: CSVTEDRESTFF. The gene calls are TRBV29-1 and TRBJ1-1; 8 bases agree with TRBD1. CDR1 is SQVTM and CDR2 is ANQGSEA in the germline V gene. The ends lost 5 bases at V and 12 bases at J; junction bases unmatched: 11. CDR3 size: 12 residues.

V gene TRBV7-9 combines with J gene TRBJ1-4; no reliable D call. The CDR3 contains 18 residues. Germline assignment: CDR1 SEHNR and CDR2 FQNEAQ (reference sequence). V shed 0 bases and J shed 0 bases, with 14 bases lying between them. In DNA, the CDR3 is TGTGCCAGCAGCTTAGCCCCATGGATAGATGCAACTAATGAAAAACTGTTTTTT. Amino acids: CASSLAPWIDATNEKLFF.